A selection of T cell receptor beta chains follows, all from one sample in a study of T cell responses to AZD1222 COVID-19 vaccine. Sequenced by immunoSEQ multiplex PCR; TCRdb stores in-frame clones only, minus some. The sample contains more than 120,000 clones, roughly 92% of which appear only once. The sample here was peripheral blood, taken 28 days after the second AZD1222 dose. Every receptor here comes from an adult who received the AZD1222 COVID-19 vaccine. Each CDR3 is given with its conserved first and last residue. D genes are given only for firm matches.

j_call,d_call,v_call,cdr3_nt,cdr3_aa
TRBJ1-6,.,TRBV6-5,TGTGCCAGCACCAACCGTCCCAATAGCAATTCACCCCTCCACTTT,CASTNRPNSNSPLHF
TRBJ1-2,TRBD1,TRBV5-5,TGTGCCAGCAGCTTGGGACAGGGCGATGGCTACACCTTC,CASSLGQGDGYTF
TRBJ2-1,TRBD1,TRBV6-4,TGTGCCAGCAGTGACTCGACAGGGGGCTACAATGAGCAGTTCTTC,CASSDSTGGYNEQFF
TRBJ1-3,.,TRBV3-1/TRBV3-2,TGTGCCAGCAGCCTAAGCCCCCTCAGGGGTACTGGAAACACCATATATTTT,CASSLSPLRGTGNTIYF
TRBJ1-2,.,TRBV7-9,TGTGCCAGCAGCCCCGATCATGGGGGGGGCTACACCTTC,CASSPDHGGGYTF
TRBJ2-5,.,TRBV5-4,TGTGCCAGCAGCGTGGACGGGTTCCAAGAGACCCAGTACTTC,CASSVDGFQETQYF
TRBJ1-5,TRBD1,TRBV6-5,TGTGCCAGCAGTTCTCTGACAGGGTCGCTAGCCCAGCATTTT,CASSSLTGSLAQHF
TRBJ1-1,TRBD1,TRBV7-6,TGTGCCAGCAGCTCCGGGACAGGGTCCGTGAACACTGAAGCTTTCTTT,CASSSGTGSVNTEAFF
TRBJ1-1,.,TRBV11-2,TGTGCCAGCAGCCCATTGAGTGAGAGCACTGAAGCTTTCTTT,CASSPLSESTEAFF
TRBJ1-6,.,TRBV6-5,TGTGCCAGCAGTTACTCGGGGGATAATTCACCCCTCCACTTT,CASSYSGDNSPLHF
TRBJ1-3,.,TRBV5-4,TGTGCCAGCAGCTTGAACTCTGGAAACACCATATATTTT,CASSLNSGNTIYF